This entry is about one T cell receptor (beta chain). This entry belongs to a study of cytomegalovirus exposure and HLA in healthy donors. The overall study: Earlier results showed 117 million unique TCR beta sequences derived from approximately 170 million T cells.

With 2 bases clipped from V and 8 bases from J, the junction kept 6 bases outside the gene matches. CDR3 length equals 13 residues. Germline V gene sequence: CDR1 SGHKS, CDR2 YYEKEE (reference sequence). Vbeta (60) and Jbeta (13) primers were used in the PCR. Only in-frame clones appear in the TCRdb table, and some are missing; sequencing was by immunoSEQ multiplex PCR. The profile shows under 200,000 clones, over 9.5% of them singletons. This receptor was identified in a middle-aged man in good health and CMV-seropositive. The rearrangement links TRBV5-5 to TRBJ1-1, with 7 bases that match TRBD1. Sequencing used PBMCs. The CDR3 loop reads CASSFIGTEEAFF. For the CDR3, the DNA is TGTGCCAGCAGCTTCATTGGGACAGAGGAAGCTTTCTTT.